These 3 T cell receptor beta chains share one sample of origin, sequenced in a study of blood T cell repertoires in COVID-19 (dated by TCRdb to the early 2020s). The receptor library was made with the immunoSEQ multiplex PCR assay. TCRdb retrieved this table from immuneACCESS and kept in-frame rearrangements only. Not all clones are present; in checked studies, unresolved V genes account for under half, and no reason is known for the remainder. For this sample the table gives approximately 300,000 clones, of which 85% were detected only once. The ten largest clones add up to 1.5% to 2% of the sample. Specimen: PBMCs or T cells enriched from blood (not recorded which). The source of these receptors is a woman in her 30s who had been exposed to COVID-19.

This rearrangement joins TRBV28 to TRBJ2-1, with 7 bases aligning to TRBD1. This CDR3 contains 15 residues. V lost 4 bases to trimming and J lost 5 bases; unmatched junction nucleotides: 8. CDR1 and CDR2 from the germline V gene are MDHEN and SYDVKM. The CDR3 protein is CASSSQGDRNNEQFF. The CDR3 DNA reads as TGTGCCAGCAGTTCGCAGGGGGATAGAAACAATGAGCAGTTCTTC. Full variable domain (rest looked up from reference TRBV28 and TRBJ2-1): DVKVTQSSRYLVKRTGEKVFLECVQDMDHENMFWYRQDPGLGLRLIYFSYDVKMKEKGDIPEGYSVSREKKERFSLILESASTNQTSMYLCASSSQGDRNNEQFFGPGTRLTVL.

The rearrangement joins TRBV7-8 to TRBJ1-1, with a possible D match to TRBD1 (5 bases). The V gene's germline CDR1 is SGHVS and CDR2 FQNEAQ. V shed 2 bases and J shed 5 bases, with 6 bases lying between them. The CDR3 covers 12 residues. CDR3 bases: TGTGCCAGCAGCTTACGGGGGACTGAAGCTTTCTTT. Encoded protein: CASSLRGTEAFF.

With respect to this clone: This clone may be a read error of a much larger clone one base away. The chain employs TRBV29-1 and TRBJ1-2; possible D gene TRBD1, 5 bases. CDR3 length: 12 residues. The V end lost 2 bases, the J end lost 4 bases, and 8 bases lay between the germline ends. Looked up from germline, CDR1 is SQVTM and CDR2 is ANQGSEA. The CDR3 DNA reads as TGCAGCGTTGAACAGGGTGGCTATGGCTACACCTTC. Protein product: CSVEQGGYGYTF.